In its sample, the clone carrying this T cell receptor beta chain ranks as large (0.1 to 1%). Its antigen is currently unknown. The Oncomine TCR Beta short-read assay was applied to DNA of cultured CD4+ T cells. From CD4+ T cells that had been cultured, genomic DNA was extracted. Via MiXCR, TCRdb re-called the PCR reads, giving one row per CDR3 protein. Of approximately 14,000 distinct CDR3 sequences in the sample, roughly 73% were seen once. Trimming took 1 base from V and 5 from J, leaving 9 bases between them. CDR3 size: 14 residues. Per germline, CDR1 SGHNT and CDR2 YENEEA. Treatment defined: approximately nine-day PBMC culture with coronavirus spike peptide pools or control peptides (ViraFEST assay). This sample stems from a study of vaccination and CD4 T cells after COVID-19. Study in general: Control cultures were given a CEFX pool, an HIV-1 Nef pool, or no peptide.

Sequences were obtained from CD4+ T cells from blood, cultured in vitro. The sequence was collected from a human donor who had recovered from COVID-19. The chain couples TRBV11-3 to TRBJ2-1; perhaps D is TRBD1 or TRBD2 (5 bases each). This chain's CDR3 is CASSLGGYNNEQFF. The CDR3 nucleotides are TGTGCCAGCAGCTTAGGGGGGTACAACAATGAGCAGTTCTTC. The whole variable domain, filled in from reference TRBV11-3 and TRBJ2-1, reads EAGVVQSPRYKIIEKKQPVAFWCNPISGHNTLYWYLQNLGQGPELLIRYENEEAVDDSQLPKDRFSAERLKGVDSTLKIQPAELGDSAVYLCASSLGGYNNEQFFGPGTRLTVL.